These 9 T cell receptor beta chains came from one sample sequenced in a study of T cell responses to AZD1222 COVID-19 vaccine. The table came from immunoSEQ multiplex PCR; TCRdb's copy has only in-frame clones and leaves some out. Among about 110,000 clones listed, 65% to 85% were seen once. The material was peripheral blood, obtained on day 0 of AZD1222 vaccination. These TCRs come from an adult in good health.

This clone was detected a few times. The gene calls are TRBV28 and TRBJ1-1; D perhaps matches TRBD1 (5 bases). Trimming took off 5 bases at V and 5 bases at J, with 18 bases between the two ends. CDR1 MDHEN and CDR2 SYDVKM come from the germline V gene. The CDR3 loop spans 15 amino acids. CDR3 sequence reads: CASSPFGARGTEAFF. The CDR3 coding sequence is TGTGCCAGCAGTCCCTTTGGGGCGAGAGGGACTGAAGCTTTCTTT.

The chain recombines TRBV7-9 with TRBJ1-1, with D possibly being TRBD1 (5 bases). Trimming shortened V by 2 bases and J by 0 bases, and 7 bases separated the two germline ends. Germline V gene data show CDR1 as SEHNR and CDR2 as FQNEAQ (reference sequence). This CDR3 is built from 14 residues. CDR3 DNA: TGTGCCAGCAGCTTAACAGGAGTGAACACTGAAGCTTTCTTT. Its translation: CASSLTGVNTEAFF.

This rearrangement joins TRBV19 to TRBJ1-1; D not resolved. Germline CDR1 reads LNHDA; CDR2 reads SQIVND (reference sequence). V lost 3 bases and J lost 0, with 8 bases in between. The CDR3 extends over 14 amino acids. As DNA, the CDR3 is TGTGCCAGTAGTATGAGAAGCTTGAACACTGAAGCTTTCTTT. This sequence encodes CASSMRSLNTEAFF.

CDR3 nucleotide sequence: TGTGCCAGCAGTTTCAGGGCAGGAGAAAAACTGTTTTTT. Protein sequence: CASSFRAGEKLFF. This chain links TRBV12-3 or TRBV12-4 with TRBJ1-4, with D perhaps TRBD1 (5 bases). The CDR3 extends over 13 amino acids. Trimming shortened V by 3 bases and J by 8 bases, and 10 bases separated the two germline ends.

V and J are TRBV29-1 and TRBJ2-7; maybe TRBD2 (6 bases). Germline V CDR1 and CDR2: SQVTM, ANQGSEA. This CDR3 region has 13 residues. V dropped 6 bases and J dropped 0 bases, with 12 bases sitting between them. As DNA, the CDR3 is TGCAGCGTAGGCGGCGGGGCCTCCTACGAGCAGTACTTC. Its protein is CSVGGGASYEQYF.

The CDR3 reads CATSSVQGAPEQYF. The CDR3 coding sequence is TGTGCCACCAGCAGCGTACAGGGGGCGCCCGAGCAGTACTTC. The rearrangement links TRBV15 to TRBJ2-7; 9 bases agree with TRBD1. With 3 bases clipped from V and 6 bases from J, the junction kept 6 bases outside the gene matches. Germline-derived CDR1 and CDR2 are LNHNV and YYDKDF (reference sequence). The CDR3 is 14 residues long.

The chain recombines TRBV28 with TRBJ1-2, with D possibly TRBD1 on 5 matching bases. The length of the CDR3 is 11 residues. V was clipped by 3 bases and J by 12 bases, with 11 bases between them. Germline values: CDR1 MDHEN, CDR2 SYDVKM. CDR3 nucleotide sequence: TGTGCCAGCAGTTTGGGGCGGAGACACACCTTC. It is translated as CASSLGRRHTF.

The chain has TRBV5-6 and TRBJ1-2; the D gene is possibly TRBD1 (5 bases). Germline loops: CDR1 SGHDT, CDR2 YYEEEE. V lost 1 base to trimming and J lost 4 bases, with 14 bases between them. The CDR3 covers 15 residues. The CDR3 DNA follows: TGTGCCAGCAGCTTGCCTTCCTTGGGGGTCTATGGCTACACCTTC. Protein sequence: CASSLPSLGVYGYTF.

The CDR3 DNA sequence: TGTGCCAGCAGCCCAGGACAGGGGGCGGACGAGCAGTACTTC. Amino acids: CASSPGQGADEQYF. The V and J genes are TRBV7-9 and TRBJ2-7; TRBD1 matches at 11 bases. Germline V gene lookup returns CDR1 SEHNR and CDR2 FQNEAQ (reference sequence). The CDR3 is made up of 14 amino acids. J was trimmed by 5 bases and V by 5 bases; bases with no gene match: 5.